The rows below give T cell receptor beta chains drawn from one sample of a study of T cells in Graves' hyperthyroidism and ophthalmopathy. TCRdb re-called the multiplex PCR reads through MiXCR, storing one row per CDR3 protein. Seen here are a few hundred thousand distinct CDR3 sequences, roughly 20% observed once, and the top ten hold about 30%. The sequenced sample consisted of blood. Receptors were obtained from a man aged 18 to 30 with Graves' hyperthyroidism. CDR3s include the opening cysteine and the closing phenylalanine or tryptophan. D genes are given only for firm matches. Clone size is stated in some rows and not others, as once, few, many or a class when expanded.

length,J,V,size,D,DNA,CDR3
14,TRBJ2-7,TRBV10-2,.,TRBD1,TGCGCCAGCTCCCTTGGGACAGGGCCCATCGAGCAGTACTTC,CASSLGTGPIEQYF
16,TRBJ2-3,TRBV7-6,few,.,TGTGCCAGCAGCTTAAATCGGCAGGGGCACACAGATACGCAGTATTTT,CASSLNRQGHTDTQYF
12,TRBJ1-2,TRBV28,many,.,TGTGCCAGCAGCTCCGTAGGAGGTGGCTACACCTTC,CASSSVGGGYTF
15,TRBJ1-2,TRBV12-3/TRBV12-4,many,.,TGTGCCAGCAGTTTACTAGCCGGTTGGGGGAGGGGCTACACCTTC,CASSLLAGWGRGYTF
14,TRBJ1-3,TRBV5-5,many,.,TGTGCCAGCAGCGACGTGGGACGGGGAAACACCATATATTTT,CASSDVGRGNTIYF
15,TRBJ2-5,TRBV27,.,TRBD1,TGTGCCAGCAGTTCCGGACAGGGGCTCCAAGAGACCCAGTACTTC,CASSSGQGLQETQYF
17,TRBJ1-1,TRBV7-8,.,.,TGTGCCAGCAGCTTAGCCGCACCAGTCTACGGAAACACTGAAGCTTTCTTT,CASSLAAPVYGNTEAFF
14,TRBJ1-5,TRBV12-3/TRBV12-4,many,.,TGTGCCAGCAGTTTAAAGGGGATTCACCAGCCCCAGCATTTT,CASSLKGIHQPQHF
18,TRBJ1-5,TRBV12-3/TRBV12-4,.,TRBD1,TGTGCCAGCACGAAGTTGACCGGGACAGAACTTAGCAATCAGCCCCAGCATTTT,CASTKLTGTELSNQPQHF
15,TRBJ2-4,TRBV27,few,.,TGTGCCAGCAGTCCCCGGTGGGGGTCCAAAAACATTCAGTACTTC,CASSPRWGSKNIQYF
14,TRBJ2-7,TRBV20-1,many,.,TGCAGTGCTAGAGATACTAGCCGGCGCTACGAGCAGTACTTC,CSARDTSRRYEQYF
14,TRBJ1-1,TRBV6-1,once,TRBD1,TGTGCCAGCAGTGACGCGACAGGGGGCACTGAAGCTTTCTTT,CASSDATGGTEAFF
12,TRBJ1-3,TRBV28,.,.,TGTGCCAGCACCCCCCCCGTGAACACCATATATTTT,CASTPPVNTIYF
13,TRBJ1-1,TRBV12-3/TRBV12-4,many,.,TGTGCCAGCAGTTTAGAAAGGGAGACTGAAGCTTTCTTT,CASSLERETEAFF
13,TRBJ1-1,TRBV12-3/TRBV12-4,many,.,TGTGCCAGCAGGGGGACGGGAGCGACTGAAGCTTTCTTT,CASRGTGATEAFF
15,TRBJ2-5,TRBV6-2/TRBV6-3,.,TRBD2,TGTGCCAGCAGTTACGGACTAGCGGGAGTAGCGACCCAGTACTTC,CASSYGLAGVATQYF
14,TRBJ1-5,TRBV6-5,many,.,TGTGCCAGCAGTTTGGAAGGGTTAGGACAGCCCCAGCATTTT,CASSLEGLGQPQHF
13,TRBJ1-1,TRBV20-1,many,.,TGCAGTGCTAGAGGCCGGGAAAAAACTGAAGCTTTCTTT,CSARGREKTEAFF
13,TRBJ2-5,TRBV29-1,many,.,TGCAGCGTTGACAGGGGAGTCGAGGAGACCCAGTACTTC,CSVDRGVEETQYF
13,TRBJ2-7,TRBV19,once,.,TGTGCCAGTAGTATGCGTCCGTCCTACGAGCAGTACTTC,CASSMRPSYEQYF
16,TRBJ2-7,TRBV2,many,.,TGTGCCAGCAGTTCCGGCCAGGGACGGCCGACCTACGAGCAGTACTTC,CASSSGQGRPTYEQYF
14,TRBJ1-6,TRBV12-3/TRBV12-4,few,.,TGTGCCAGCAGCCCCGGGCCCATTAATTCACCCCTCCACTTT,CASSPGPINSPLHF
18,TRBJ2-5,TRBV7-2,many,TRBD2,TGTGCCAGCAGCCCCGACTTACTAGCGGGGGCTACAAGTGAGACCCAGTACTTC,CASSPDLLAGATSETQYF
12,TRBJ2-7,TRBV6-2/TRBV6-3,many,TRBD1,TGTGCCAGCACGGACAGGTCCTACGAGCAGTACTTC,CASTDRSYEQYF
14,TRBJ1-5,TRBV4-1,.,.,TGCGCCAGCAGCCAAGGGGGTAGGCCTGGGCCCCAGCATTTT,CASSQGGRPGPQHF
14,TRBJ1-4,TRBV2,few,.,TGTGCCAGCAAGAGGGGGGTTGGGAATGAAAAACTGTTTTTT,CASKRGVGNEKLFF
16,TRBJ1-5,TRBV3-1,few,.,TGTGCCAGCAGCAACTTCAGGGGCGGGGGCCGTGAGCCCCAGCATTTT,CASSNFRGGGREPQHF
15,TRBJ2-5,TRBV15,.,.,TGTGCCACCAGCAGAGCGCCAGGGCTCCAAGAGACCCAGTACTTC,CATSRAPGLQETQYF
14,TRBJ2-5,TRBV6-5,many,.,TGTGCCAGCAGTTACCCCTCGAACCAAGAGACCCAGTACTTC,CASSYPSNQETQYF
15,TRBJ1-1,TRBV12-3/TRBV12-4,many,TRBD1,TGTGCCAGCAGTCAGAACAGGGGCTTGAACACTGAAGCTTTCTTT,CASSQNRGLNTEAFF
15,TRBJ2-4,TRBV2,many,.,TGTGCCAGCAGCGAGAGACAAATAGCCAAAAACATTCAGTACTTC,CASSERQIAKNIQYF
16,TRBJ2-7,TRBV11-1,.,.,TGTGCCAGCAGCCCTCCTAGAAAGGATCGCTCCTACGAGCAGTACTTC,CASSPPRKDRSYEQYF
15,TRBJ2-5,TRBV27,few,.,TGTGCCAGCAGTCCTCGGACTCTTCCAGGAGAGACCCAGTACTTC,CASSPRTLPGETQYF
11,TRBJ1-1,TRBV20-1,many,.,TGCAGTGCTAGTCCCTGGACTGAAGCTTTCTTT,CSASPWTEAFF
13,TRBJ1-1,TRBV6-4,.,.,TGTGCCAGCAGTGAAATACGGGGAACTGAAGCTTTCTTT,CASSEIRGTEAFF
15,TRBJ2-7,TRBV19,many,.,TGTGCCAGTAGTCCTGCTTCAGGGACCACCTACGAGCAGTACTTC,CASSPASGTTYEQYF
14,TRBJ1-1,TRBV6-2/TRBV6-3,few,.,TGTGCCAGCAGTTTTCGGGGGGTCCTCTCTGAAGCTTTCTTT,CASSFRGVLSEAFF
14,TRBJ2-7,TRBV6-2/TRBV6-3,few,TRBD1,TGTGCCAGCAGTAAGGGGACAGAGTACTACGAGCAGTACTTC,CASSKGTEYYEQYF
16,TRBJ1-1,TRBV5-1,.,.,TGCGCCACCGGGCGGGGGCCGGGTGGGTTGAACACTGAAGCTTTCTTT,CATGRGPGGLNTEAFF
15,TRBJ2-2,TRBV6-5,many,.,TGTGCCAGCAGTTACTCAGATGGGAGCACCGGGGAGCTGTTTTTT,CASSYSDGSTGELFF
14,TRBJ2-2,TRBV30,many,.,TGTGCCTGGAGTGACAGGACTAACACCGGGGAGCTGTTTTTT,CAWSDRTNTGELFF
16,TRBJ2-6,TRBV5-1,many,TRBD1,TGCGCCAGCAGCTTAACAGGGGTTAGGGGGGCCAACGTCCTGACTTTC,CASSLTGVRGANVLTF
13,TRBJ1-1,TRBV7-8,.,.,TGTGCCAGCAGCTTAGCCGTGTACACTGAAGCTTTCTTT,CASSLAVYTEAFF
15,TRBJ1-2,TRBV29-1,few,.,TGCAGCGTTGAAATGGGACGGGGGGCTGGCTATGGCTACACCTTC,CSVEMGRGAGYGYTF
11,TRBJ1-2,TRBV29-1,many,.,TGCAGCGTTGAAGAACGATATGGCTACACCTTC,CSVEERYGYTF
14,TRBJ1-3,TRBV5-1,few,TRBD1,TGCGCCAGCAGCTTCGGACAGGGGGCTCACACCATATATTTT,CASSFGQGAHTIYF
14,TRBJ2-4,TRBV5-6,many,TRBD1,TGTGCCAGCAGCATTGGACAGGGGGGGAACATTCAGTACTTC,CASSIGQGGNIQYF
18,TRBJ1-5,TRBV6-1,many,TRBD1,TGTGCCAGCAGTGCCGGGACAGGGGGGCCCTTTAGCAATCAGCCCCAGCATTTT,CASSAGTGGPFSNQPQHF
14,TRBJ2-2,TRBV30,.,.,TGTGCCTGGAGACCGGCAGCGAACACCGGGGAGCTGTTTTTT,CAWRPAANTGELFF
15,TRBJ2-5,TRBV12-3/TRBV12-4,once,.,TGTGCCAGCAGTTTCGGCAGGGGGGAAAGGGAGACCCAGTACTTC,CASSFGRGERETQYF
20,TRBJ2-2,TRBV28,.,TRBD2,TGTGCCAGCAGTTTATCGTCCCCTAGCGGGAACGTCGGAGACACCGGGGAGCTGTTTTTT,CASSLSSPSGNVGDTGELFF
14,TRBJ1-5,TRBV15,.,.,TGTGCCACCAGCAGAGGAGGGGCTCAGGAGCCCCAGCATTTT,CATSRGGAQEPQHF
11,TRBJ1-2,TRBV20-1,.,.,TGCAGTGCTACAGGCCACTATGGCTACACCTTC,CSATGHYGYTF
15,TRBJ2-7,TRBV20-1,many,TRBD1,TGCAGTGCCCTGACAGGGAAGGAGGCCTCCTACGAGCAGTACTTC,CSALTGKEASYEQYF
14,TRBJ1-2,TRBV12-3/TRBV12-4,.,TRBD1,TGTGCCAGCAGACGGGGACAGACCCCCTATGGCTACACCTTC,CASRRGQTPYGYTF
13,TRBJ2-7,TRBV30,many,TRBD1,TGTGCCTGGAGTTGGACAGGGGCCTACGAGCAGTACTTC,CAWSWTGAYEQYF
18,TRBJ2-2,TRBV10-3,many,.,TGTGCCATCAGTGATCCCCCCGGTTCACAGGGATTGACCGGGGAGCTGTTTTTT,CAISDPPGSQGLTGELFF
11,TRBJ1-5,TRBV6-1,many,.,TGTGCCAGCAGGATCAGGGGGCCCCAGCATTTT,CASRIRGPQHF
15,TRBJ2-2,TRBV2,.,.,TGTGCCAGCAGTGAAGCGGCAGGGGGAGGCGGGGAGCTGTTTTTT,CASSEAAGGGGELFF